Each of the 26 T cell receptor beta chains below was sequenced from the same sample in a study of Graves' ophthalmopathy and Graves' hyperthyroidism. TCR beta CDR3 amplification used RNA transcripts. RT-PCR in the first round used HTBI primers; a second-round multiplex PCR followed. One entry per CDR3 protein, called by TCRdb with MiXCR from the multiplex PCR reads. Here the sample spans under 200,000 distinct CDR3 sequences, roughly 37% being singletons. Sequencing used peripheral blood. All receptors come from a woman aged 35 to 49 with Graves' ophthalmopathy.

This clonotype showed up many times. J is TRBJ1-1 and V is TRBV7-2; D is uncertain. Germline V gene data show CDR1 as SGHTA and CDR2 as FQGNSA. This CDR3 spans 14 amino acids. V was clipped by 5 bases and J by 2 bases, with 12 bases between them. For the CDR3, the DNA is TGTGCCAGCAGCGCCCGACTCGGAAACACTGAAGCTTTCTTT. This sequence encodes CASSARLGNTEAFF.

The V and J genes are TRBV15 and TRBJ2-5, with 9 bases fitting TRBD2. CDR3 size: 17 residues. The germline V gene has CDR1 LNHNV and CDR2 YYDKDF (reference sequence). Trimming cost V 1 base and J 0 bases; bases outside gene matches: 6. The CDR3 spells CATSRGKASGDQETQYF. The CDR3 nucleotides read TGTGCCACCAGCAGAGGGAAGGCTAGCGGGGACCAAGAGACCCAGTACTTC.

At least ten counts were recorded for this clonotype. V and J are TRBV11-2 and TRBJ1-1, with a tentative D call TRBD1 (5 bases). Trimming took 2 bases from V and 8 from J, leaving 12 bases between them. Germline V CDR1 and CDR2: SGHAT, FQNNGV. This CDR3 is built from 13 residues. CDR3 sequence reads: CASSLTTGTEAFF. CDR3 nucleotides: TGTGCCAGCAGCTTAACGACCGGGACCGAAGCTTTCTTT. The entire variable domain, with the rest obtained from reference TRBV11-2 and TRBJ1-1, is as follows: EAGVAQSPRYKIIEKRQSVAFWCNPISGHATLYWYQQILGQGPKLLIQFQNNGVVDDSQLPKDRFSAERLKGVDSTLKIQPAKLEDSAVYLCASSLTTGTEAFFGQGTRLTVV.

This clonotype was seen just once. V gene TRBV6-1 combines with J gene TRBJ1-2; possibly TRBD1 for D (5 bases). The CDR3 runs to 12 residues. Trimming left V 11 bases short and J 5 bases short, with 15 bases between. Germline V gene lookup returns CDR1 MNHNS and CDR2 SASEGT. CDR3 amino acids: CAVGVGYYGYTF. CDR3 coding DNA: TGTGCCGTGGGGGTCGGGTATTATGGCTACACCTTC.

In this sample, this clonotype turned up many times. This rearrangement joins TRBV6-1 to TRBJ1-2; 7 bases line up with TRBD1. Per the germline V gene, CDR1 is MNHNS and CDR2 is SASEGT. The J segment lost 4 bases and the V segment lost 2 bases, leaving 10 bases of the junction unmatched. This CDR3 is built from 16 residues. The DNA of the CDR3 is TGTGCCAGCAGTGAAATCCCCACAGGGGAGGTCTATGGCTACACCTTC. It codes for CASSEIPTGEVYGYTF.

This clonotype was observed many times. The gene calls are TRBV28 and TRBJ1-5, with TRBD1 identical over 12 bases. This CDR3 spans 15 amino acids. Germline trimming cut 5 bases from V and 7 bases from J; bases unmatched to any gene: 6. Looked up from germline, CDR1 is MDHEN and CDR2 is SYDVKM. The CDR3 coding sequence is TGTGCCAGCAGTCAAGGGACAGGGGGCAGGCAGCCCCAGCATTTT. Translation gives CASSQGTGGRQPQHF.

The chain uses TRBV6-1 and TRBJ2-5, with no clear D. The germline CDR1 and CDR2 sequences are MNHNS and SASEGT. V shed 6 bases and J shed 4 bases, with 3 bases lying between them. The CDR3 runs to 10 residues. The CDR3 sequence: CASRGETQYF. The CDR3 region has the DNA TGTGCCAGCAGGGGAGAGACCCAGTACTTC.

In this sample, this clonotype turned up many times. The rearrangement joins TRBV20-1 to TRBJ1-5, with D maybe TRBD1 (6 bases). CDR1 is DFQATT and CDR2 is SNEGSKA in the germline V gene (reference sequence). The CDR3 is made up of 14 amino acids. Deletions cut 6 bases from V and 0 bases from J, with 12 bases between. The CDR3 nucleotides read TGCAGTGCGGTACAGGGAAATAGCAATCAGCCCCAGCATTTT. It is translated as CSAVQGNSNQPQHF.

This clonotype has at least ten counts. The gene calls are TRBV15 and TRBJ2-5; D is uncertain. V gave up 0 bases and J gave up 2 bases, with 10 bases separating them. The germline V gene has CDR1 LNHNV and CDR2 YYDKDF (reference sequence). This CDR3 is 15 amino acids long. CDR3 sequence reads: CATSRELGSQETQYF. As DNA, the CDR3 is TGTGCCACCAGCAGAGAGTTAGGCAGTCAAGAGACCCAGTACTTC.

This clonotype occurred a few times. The chain combines TRBV6-8 with TRBJ2-6; TRBD1 might be the D (6 bases). CDR3 length: 20 amino acids. In germline, CDR1 is MNHGY, CDR2 SAAAGT. V lost 2 bases and J lost 2, with 22 bases in between. The CDR3 sequence: CASSYHRARPGPTGANVLTF. Written as DNA, the CDR3 is TGTGCCAGCAGTTACCACAGGGCACGGCCTGGGCCGACTGGGGCCAACGTCCTGACTTTC.

This chain uses TRBV18 with TRBJ2-7; D is unclear. This CDR3 comprises 14 residues. The germline V gene has CDR1 KGHSH and CDR2 LQKENI. Trimming removed 5 bases at V and 0 bases at J, with 11 bases between. CDR3: CASSFGPVSYEQYF. The CDR3 coding sequence is TGTGCCAGCTCATTTGGACCGGTCTCCTACGAGCAGTACTTC.

At least ten counts were recorded for this clonotype. The V call is TRBV29-1, the J call TRBJ1-2; the match to TRBD1 covers 8 bases. V shed 5 bases and J 8 bases; nucleotides not matched to a gene: 10. CDR1 and CDR2 (germline): SQVTM, ANQGSEA. This CDR3 spans 13 amino acids. The CDR3, as DNA: TGCAGCGTTCTACTTCTGACAGGGGAAGGCTACACCTTC. Amino acid sequence: CSVLLLTGEGYTF.

This clonotype was counted ten times or more. The chain uses TRBV11-2 and TRBJ2-5; the match to TRBD1 covers 7 bases. Trimming cost V 2 bases and J 5 bases; bases outside gene matches: 8. Germline CDR1 and CDR2: SGHAT and FQNNGV. The length of the CDR3 is 15 residues. The CDR3 sequence is CASSLSTGVGETQYF. Here the CDR3 DNA reads TGTGCCAGCAGCTTATCTACAGGGGTTGGTGAGACCCAGTACTTC.

The CDR3 loop is CASSVGLAGPLVVFF. CDR3 nucleotides: TGCGCCAGCAGCGTCGGACTAGCGGGACCCCTTGTGGTGTTTTTT. The gene calls are TRBV5-1 and TRBJ2-2; TRBD2 agrees at 12 bases. Germline CDR1 is SGHRS and CDR2 is YFSETQ. This CDR3 has 15 amino acids. The ends lost 4 bases at V and 15 bases at J; junction bases unmatched: 13.

This clonotype was counted a few times. The V call is TRBV20-1, the J call TRBJ2-7, with 9 bases lining up with TRBD2. The CDR3 totals 16 residues. CDR1 is DFQATT, CDR2 SNEGSKA, per germline (reference sequence). The V segment lost 1 base and the J segment 3 bases; nucleotides outside the gene matches: 10. CDR3 in DNA: TGCAGTGCTAGAGGGGAAGGGCTAGCGGGGTACTACGAGCAGTACTTC. Amino acids: CSARGEGLAGYYEQYF.

Many counts were recorded for this clonotype. The chain uses TRBV4-2 and TRBJ2-5; D gene unclear. Between the trimmed V and J ends, which lost 0 bases and 4 bases, there was a span of 9 bases. CDR3 length equals 14 residues. Germline CDR1 reads LGHNA; CDR2 reads YNFKEQ. The CDR3 sequence is CASSQDVAAETQYF. DNA for the CDR3: TGTGCCAGCAGCCAAGATGTGGCGGCAGAGACCCAGTACTTC.

The chain links TRBV20-1 to TRBJ2-5, with TRBD2 identical over 9 bases. From germline, CDR1 is DFQATT and CDR2 SNEGSKA (reference sequence). The CDR3 is 15 amino acids. Trimming cost V 3 bases and J 4 bases; bases outside gene matches: 9. The CDR3 nucleotides are TGCAGTGCTAGGACTAGCGGAGGGGGGTCAGAGACCCAGTACTTC. Translating gives CSARTSGGGSETQYF.

J is TRBJ2-5 and V is TRBV30; 8 nucleotides line up with TRBD2. The length of the CDR3 is 15 residues. V dropped 2 bases and J dropped 7; count of bases not matched to a gene: 12. Germline V gives CDR1 GTSNPN, CDR2 SVGIG (reference sequence). This chain's CDR3 is CAWSMALAGIGTQYF. The CDR3 nucleotides are TGTGCCTGGAGTATGGCGTTAGCGGGAATTGGGACCCAGTACTTC.

This clonotype was recorded at least ten times. The CDR3 protein is CSSGGTGPSGGYTF. DNA of the CDR3: TGCAGCTCAGGGGGGACAGGACCCTCTGGGGGCTACACCTTC. The chain employs TRBV29-1 and TRBJ1-2, with TRBD1 matching 8 bases. This CDR3 has 14 amino acids. The ends lost 8 bases at V and 8 bases at J; junction bases unmatched: 16. Germline CDR1 reads SQVTM; CDR2 reads ANQGSEA.

The rearrangement links TRBV6-1 to TRBJ2-2; no clear D gene. The germline V gene encodes CDR1 MNHNS and CDR2 SASEGT. The ends were cut back, 3 bases at V and 6 bases at J, with 2 bases in the middle. The CDR3 extends over 11 amino acids. The CDR3 loop reads CASSDPGELFF. In nucleotides, the CDR3 is TGTGCCAGCAGTGATCCCGGGGAGCTGTTTTTT.

This clonotype was recorded only once. This CDR3 reads CSVDQRGQGAEIYGYTF. CDR3 in DNA: TGCAGCGTTGACCAAAGAGGACAGGGGGCGGAGATCTATGGCTACACCTTC. The V and J genes are TRBV29-1 and TRBJ1-2; 11 positions match TRBD1. V lost 3 bases and J lost 4; bases outside the gene matches: 13. The CDR3 sequence is 17 residues long. Per the germline V gene, CDR1 is SQVTM and CDR2 is ANQGSEA.

This clonotype came up many times. The V and J genes are TRBV18 and TRBJ2-7; 11 bases agree with TRBD1. The V gene end was trimmed by 3 bases and the J gene end by 9 bases; junction bases not matched to a gene: 7. Per the germline V gene, CDR1 is KGHSH and CDR2 is LQKENI. The CDR3 extends over 14 amino acids. CDR3 coding DNA: TGTGCCAGCTCACCCGACGGACAGGGGGCAGGGCAGTACTTC. Translated: CASSPDGQGAGQYF.

DNA of the CDR3: TGTGCCAGCAGTGAAGAACGGGACAGGGGAACGGGCAATCAGCCCCAGCATTTT. Its protein is CASSEERDRGTGNQPQHF. The J gene is TRBJ1-5, the V gene TRBV2, with 10 bases identical to TRBD1. V lost 1 base and J lost 2; bases outside the gene matches: 8. The CDR3 is 18 residues long. The germline CDR1 and CDR2 sequences are SNHLY and FYNNEI.

This clonotype was counted many times. V and J are TRBV28 and TRBJ2-3; 7 nucleotides match TRBD1. Losses at the gene ends were 4 bases for V and 1 base for J; bases not matched to a gene: 8. Per the germline V gene, CDR1 is MDHEN and CDR2 is SYDVKM. This CDR3 comprises 16 residues. The CDR3 DNA reads TGTGCCAGCAGTTCGTTTTTCGGGACAGGCACAGATACGCAGTATTTT. Its translation: CASSSFFGTGTDTQYF.

The rearrangement uses TRBV6-5 and TRBJ2-7; 9 bases are a match to TRBD2. J was trimmed by 2 bases and V by 4 bases; bases with no gene match: 3. This CDR3 comprises 14 residues. Germline CDR1 reads MNHEY; CDR2 reads SVGAGI. This chain's CDR3 is CASSWTSVAYEQYF. CDR3 coding DNA: TGTGCCAGCAGTTGGACTAGCGTAGCCTACGAGCAGTACTTC.

This rearrangement joins TRBV6-1 to TRBJ2-7; D is undetermined. Trimming removed 8 bases from V and 2 bases from J, with 4 bases in between. The CDR3 spans 10 residues. Per germline, CDR1 MNHNS and CDR2 SASEGT. CDR3 region: CASRTYEQYF. The CDR3 nucleotides are TGTGCCAGCCGGACCTACGAGCAGTACTTC.